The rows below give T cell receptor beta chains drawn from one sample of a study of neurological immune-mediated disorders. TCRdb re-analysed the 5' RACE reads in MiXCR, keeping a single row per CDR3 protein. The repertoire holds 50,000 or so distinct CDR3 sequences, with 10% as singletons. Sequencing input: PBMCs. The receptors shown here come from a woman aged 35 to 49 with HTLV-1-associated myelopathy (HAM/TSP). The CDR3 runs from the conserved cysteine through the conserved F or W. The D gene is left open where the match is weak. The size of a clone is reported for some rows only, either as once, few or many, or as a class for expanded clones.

CDR3 DNA: TGCGCCAGCAGCCAAGTCCCCATGGCAGTACAAGAGACCCAGTACTTC
CDR3 protein: CASSQVPMAVQETQYF
V gene: TRBV4-3
D gene: .
J gene: TRBJ2-5
CDR3 length: 16
clone size: few

CDR3 DNA: TGTGCCAGCAGCCGGACAGGGGTGGACACCGGGGAGCTGTTTTTT
CDR3 protein: CASSRTGVDTGELFF
V gene: TRBV5-6
D gene: TRBD1
J gene: TRBJ2-2
CDR3 length: 15
clone size: many

CDR3 DNA: TGCAGCGTTGGATTAGGACAGGGGGCGCGGAGCGGGGAGCTGTTTTTT
CDR3 protein: CSVGLGQGARSGELFF
V gene: TRBV29-1
D gene: TRBD1
J gene: TRBJ2-2
CDR3 length: 16
clone size: many

CDR3 DNA: TGCGCCAGCAGCTCCGGGACTAGCGGGGGTTTGGATACGCAGTATTTT
CDR3 protein: CASSSGTSGGLDTQYF
V gene: TRBV5-1
D gene: TRBD2
J gene: TRBJ2-3
CDR3 length: 16
clone size: many

CDR3 DNA: TGCGCCAGCAGCTTGAATTCCCGGGATTATGGCTACACCTTC
CDR3 protein: CASSLNSRDYGYTF
V gene: TRBV5-1
D gene: .
J gene: TRBJ1-2
CDR3 length: 14
clone size: many

CDR3 DNA: TGCGCCAGCAGCCTCCGGGACGGCTTAGCTAACTATGGCTACACCTTC
CDR3 protein: CASSLRDGLANYGYTF
V gene: TRBV4-3
D gene: .
J gene: TRBJ1-2
CDR3 length: 16
clone size: many

CDR3 DNA: TGTGCCTGGGGGGGACAGCTCCTTCTTCGGAGGAACACTGAAGCTTTCTTT
CDR3 protein: CAWGGQLLLRRNTEAFF
V gene: TRBV30
D gene: TRBD1
J gene: TRBJ1-1
CDR3 length: 17
clone size: .

CDR3 DNA: TGTGCCAGCAGTTACTCGGCAATGAACACTGAAGCTTTCTTT
CDR3 protein: CASSYSAMNTEAFF
V gene: TRBV6-6
D gene: .
J gene: TRBJ1-1
CDR3 length: 14
clone size: many

CDR3 DNA: TGTGCCAGCAGTTTCGGGGGCGGGGAGCTGTTTTTT
CDR3 protein: CASSFGGGELFF
V gene: TRBV6-2/TRBV6-3
D gene: .
J gene: TRBJ2-2
CDR3 length: 12
clone size: many

CDR3 DNA: TGTGCCAGCAGCGCCACCGGGACAGGGTCACGGGGCTACACCTTC
CDR3 protein: CASSATGTGSRGYTF
V gene: TRBV9
D gene: TRBD1
J gene: TRBJ1-2
CDR3 length: 15
clone size: many

CDR3 DNA: TGTGCCAGCAGCCAGCAGGGGAACACTGAAGCTTTCTTT
CDR3 protein: CASSQQGNTEAFF
V gene: TRBV7-9
D gene: .
J gene: TRBJ1-1
CDR3 length: 13
clone size: many

CDR3 DNA: TGTGCCAGCAGTGGGGGGGGGCGCACCGGGGAGCTGTTTTTT
CDR3 protein: CASSGGGRTGELFF
V gene: TRBV2
D gene: .
J gene: TRBJ2-2
CDR3 length: 14
clone size: many

CDR3 DNA: TGTGCCAGCAGCTTGGGGCTTAGCGGGTCCTACAATGAGCAGTTCTTC
CDR3 protein: CASSLGLSGSYNEQFF
V gene: TRBV5-6
D gene: TRBD2
J gene: TRBJ2-1
CDR3 length: 16
clone size: many

CDR3 DNA: TGTGCCAGCAGCTTTGACAGGGGAAGGAGCTACACCTTC
CDR3 protein: CASSFDRGRSYTF
V gene: TRBV7-2
D gene: TRBD1
J gene: TRBJ1-2
CDR3 length: 13
clone size: .

CDR3 DNA: TGTGCCAGCAGCTTAGTGGGGTTGAGCACAGATACGCAGTATTTT
CDR3 protein: CASSLVGLSTDTQYF
V gene: TRBV11-2
D gene: .
J gene: TRBJ2-3
CDR3 length: 15
clone size: medium-sized

CDR3 DNA: TGTGCCATCAGTGAGTCGATACAGACAGCTAACTATGGCTACACCTTC
CDR3 protein: CAISESIQTANYGYTF
V gene: TRBV10-3
D gene: .
J gene: TRBJ1-2
CDR3 length: 16
clone size: many

CDR3 DNA: TGCGCCAGCAGCTTGGAGGACCCCACAGATACGCAGTATTTT
CDR3 protein: CASSLEDPTDTQYF
V gene: TRBV5-1
D gene: .
J gene: TRBJ2-3
CDR3 length: 14
clone size: many

CDR3 DNA: TGCGCCAGCAGCCAAGGGATGCAGGGCGACTACACCTTC
CDR3 protein: CASSQGMQGDYTF
V gene: TRBV4-3
D gene: .
J gene: TRBJ1-2
CDR3 length: 13
clone size: .

CDR3 DNA: TGCAGTGCTACCAAGACAGGGTTAGGCAATCAGCCCCAGCATTTT
CDR3 protein: CSATKTGLGNQPQHF
V gene: TRBV20-1
D gene: TRBD1
J gene: TRBJ1-5
CDR3 length: 15
clone size: many

CDR3 DNA: TGTGCCAGCAGTTTGGGGGCGGGGTACAATGAGCAGTTCTTC
CDR3 protein: CASSLGAGYNEQFF
V gene: TRBV27
D gene: .
J gene: TRBJ2-1
CDR3 length: 14
clone size: many

CDR3 DNA: TGTGCCAGCAGTGGCCCCCTGGGACGTACTAGCTCTGGAAACACCATATATTTT
CDR3 protein: CASSGPLGRTSSGNTIYF
V gene: TRBV2
D gene: .
J gene: TRBJ1-3
CDR3 length: 18
clone size: many

CDR3 DNA: TGCAGCGTTATTGCTTCCCAGGGACACTATGGCTACACCTTC
CDR3 protein: CSVIASQGHYGYTF
V gene: TRBV29-1
D gene: .
J gene: TRBJ1-2
CDR3 length: 14
clone size: many

CDR3 DNA: TGCGCCAGCAGCTTTGGGACGTCCTCCTCCTACGAGCAGTACTTC
CDR3 protein: CASSFGTSSSYEQYF
V gene: TRBV5-1
D gene: .
J gene: TRBJ2-7
CDR3 length: 15
clone size: many

CDR3 DNA: TGCGCCAGCAGCCCTCCCGGGGGCCTCACAGATACGCAGTATTTT
CDR3 protein: CASSPPGGLTDTQYF
V gene: TRBV5-1
D gene: .
J gene: TRBJ2-3
CDR3 length: 15
clone size: many

CDR3 DNA: TGTGCCACGCAAAAGGGCAACGAGCAGTACTTC
CDR3 protein: CATQKGNEQYF
V gene: TRBV11-2
D gene: .
J gene: TRBJ2-7
CDR3 length: 11
clone size: .

CDR3 DNA: TGCGCCAGCAGCCCAAGAGTAGGGACAGGGGGCAAAGGCACTGAAGCTTTCTTT
CDR3 protein: CASSPRVGTGGKGTEAFF
V gene: TRBV4-3
D gene: TRBD1
J gene: TRBJ1-1
CDR3 length: 18
clone size: many

CDR3 DNA: TGCAGTGCTAGAACCCTAACGACAGGGAACACTGAAGCTTTCTTT
CDR3 protein: CSARTLTTGNTEAFF
V gene: TRBV20-1
D gene: .
J gene: TRBJ1-1
CDR3 length: 15
clone size: many

CDR3 DNA: TGTGCCGGAGGGAAGGTTGGTGCCGGGGAGCTGTTTTTT
CDR3 protein: CAGGKVGAGELFF
V gene: TRBV12-3/TRBV12-4
D gene: .
J gene: TRBJ2-2
CDR3 length: 13
clone size: .

CDR3 DNA: TGTGCCAGCAGTTTTGGTAGCTATGGCTACACCTTC
CDR3 protein: CASSFGSYGYTF
V gene: TRBV12-3/TRBV12-4
D gene: .
J gene: TRBJ1-2
CDR3 length: 12
clone size: many

CDR3 DNA: TGTGCCAGCAGCGTAGCGGGCTCTGGGGCCAACGTCCTGACTTTC
CDR3 protein: CASSVAGSGANVLTF
V gene: TRBV9
D gene: .
J gene: TRBJ2-6
CDR3 length: 15
clone size: many

CDR3 DNA: TGTGCCAGCAGCTTCCCGACTAGCGGCCGGGCCCAGTACTTC
CDR3 protein: CASSFPTSGRAQYF
V gene: TRBV7-8
D gene: TRBD2
J gene: TRBJ2-5
CDR3 length: 14
clone size: many

CDR3 DNA: TGTGCCAGCAGCTTAGCTCTGGCTAGCGGGAGTTACAATGAGCAGTTCTTC
CDR3 protein: CASSLALASGSYNEQFF
V gene: TRBV11-1
D gene: TRBD2
J gene: TRBJ2-1
CDR3 length: 17
clone size: many

CDR3 DNA: TGTGACAGTTCACGTAGACGCGGGGAGCTGTTTTTT
CDR3 protein: CDSSRRRGELFF
V gene: TRBV27
D gene: .
J gene: TRBJ2-2
CDR3 length: 12
clone size: .

CDR3 DNA: TGCGCCAGCAGCTTGGTCGGGGGCGCAGGCTACGAGCAGTACTTC
CDR3 protein: CASSLVGGAGYEQYF
V gene: TRBV5-1
D gene: .
J gene: TRBJ2-7
CDR3 length: 15
clone size: many

CDR3 DNA: TGTGCCAGCAGTTTATTAAGCGGGGAGCTGTTTTTT
CDR3 protein: CASSLLSGELFF
V gene: TRBV27
D gene: .
J gene: TRBJ2-2
CDR3 length: 12
clone size: many

CDR3 DNA: TGCGCCAGCAGCTTGTTCGGCGGGGAAAGTGAGCAGTTCTTC
CDR3 protein: CASSLFGGESEQFF
V gene: TRBV5-1
D gene: .
J gene: TRBJ2-1
CDR3 length: 14
clone size: many

CDR3 DNA: TGCGCCAGCAGCTTGGAAACATCCTACGAGCAGTACTTC
CDR3 protein: CASSLETSYEQYF
V gene: TRBV5-1
D gene: .
J gene: TRBJ2-7
CDR3 length: 13
clone size: many

CDR3 DNA: TGTGCCAGCACTTCAGGGGGCACTGAAGCTTTCTTT
CDR3 protein: CASTSGGTEAFF
V gene: TRBV12-3/TRBV12-4
D gene: TRBD1
J gene: TRBJ1-1
CDR3 length: 12
clone size: many

CDR3 DNA: TGTGCCAGCCGGAGAGAGGGACAGAAAAGTTACGAGCAGTACTTC
CDR3 protein: CASRREGQKSYEQYF
V gene: TRBV2
D gene: TRBD1
J gene: TRBJ2-7
CDR3 length: 15
clone size: many

CDR3 DNA: TGCGCCAGCAAGGTGGGGAATTTAGACAATGAGCAGTTCTTC
CDR3 protein: CASKVGNLDNEQFF
V gene: TRBV5-1
D gene: .
J gene: TRBJ2-1
CDR3 length: 14
clone size: many

CDR3 DNA: TGTGCCAGCAGCCCGAACCCCGTTGCCCCGGAGCAGTACTTC
CDR3 protein: CASSPNPVAPEQYF
V gene: TRBV9
D gene: .
J gene: TRBJ2-7
CDR3 length: 14
clone size: many

CDR3 DNA: TGTGCCAGCAGCTTAGGACAGGGAGCGAGCAATCAGCCCCAGCATTTT
CDR3 protein: CASSLGQGASNQPQHF
V gene: TRBV7-6
D gene: TRBD1
J gene: TRBJ1-5
CDR3 length: 16
clone size: many

CDR3 DNA: TGCAGTGCTAGATGGGACAGCGGAACCGGGGAGCTGTTTTTT
CDR3 protein: CSARWDSGTGELFF
V gene: TRBV20-1
D gene: TRBD1
J gene: TRBJ2-2
CDR3 length: 14
clone size: many

CDR3 DNA: TGCAGCGCTGCCCGGGGATCCGTCGACACCGGGGAGCTGTTTTTT
CDR3 protein: CSAARGSVDTGELFF
V gene: TRBV29-1
D gene: .
J gene: TRBJ2-2
CDR3 length: 15
clone size: .

CDR3 DNA: TGTGCCAGCAGCTTAGTGTCCGGTTTCAGCGGGGAGCTGTTTTTT
CDR3 protein: CASSLVSGFSGELFF
V gene: TRBV7-7
D gene: .
J gene: TRBJ2-2
CDR3 length: 15
clone size: many